The following is a TCR beta chain sequence with its context. In the original processing: For nucleated cells, counts were estimated from reference gene primer amplification. Method: immunoSEQ multiplex PCR; TCRdb's copy keeps in-frame clones and lacks some. V, J and clone size are taken as reported in that table, and D and trimming were inferred from the DNA itself. Seen here are 30,000 to 45,000 clones, less than 90% observed once, and the top ten hold approximately 20%. These data come from a study of blood T cell repertoires in COVID-19. About the study: COVID-19 samples collected from the United States, Italy and Spain covered acute and convalescent phases. From T cells, B-cell-depleted T cells, or PBMCs came the material, which was cDNA or gDNA.

The CDR3 is 15 amino acids. Germline V gene data show CDR1 as LGHNA and CDR2 as YSLEER. V lost 5 bases to trimming and J lost 4 bases; unmatched junction nucleotides: 8. The chain recombines TRBV4-3 with TRBJ2-1; TRBD2 aligns across 7 bases. The specimen was peripheral blood. The receptor comes from a man in his 70s with acute or convalescent COVID-19. For the CDR3, the DNA is TGCGCCAGCAGCGACATTAGCGGGCCGTACAATGAGCAGTTCTTC. Translating it yields CASSDISGPYNEQFF.